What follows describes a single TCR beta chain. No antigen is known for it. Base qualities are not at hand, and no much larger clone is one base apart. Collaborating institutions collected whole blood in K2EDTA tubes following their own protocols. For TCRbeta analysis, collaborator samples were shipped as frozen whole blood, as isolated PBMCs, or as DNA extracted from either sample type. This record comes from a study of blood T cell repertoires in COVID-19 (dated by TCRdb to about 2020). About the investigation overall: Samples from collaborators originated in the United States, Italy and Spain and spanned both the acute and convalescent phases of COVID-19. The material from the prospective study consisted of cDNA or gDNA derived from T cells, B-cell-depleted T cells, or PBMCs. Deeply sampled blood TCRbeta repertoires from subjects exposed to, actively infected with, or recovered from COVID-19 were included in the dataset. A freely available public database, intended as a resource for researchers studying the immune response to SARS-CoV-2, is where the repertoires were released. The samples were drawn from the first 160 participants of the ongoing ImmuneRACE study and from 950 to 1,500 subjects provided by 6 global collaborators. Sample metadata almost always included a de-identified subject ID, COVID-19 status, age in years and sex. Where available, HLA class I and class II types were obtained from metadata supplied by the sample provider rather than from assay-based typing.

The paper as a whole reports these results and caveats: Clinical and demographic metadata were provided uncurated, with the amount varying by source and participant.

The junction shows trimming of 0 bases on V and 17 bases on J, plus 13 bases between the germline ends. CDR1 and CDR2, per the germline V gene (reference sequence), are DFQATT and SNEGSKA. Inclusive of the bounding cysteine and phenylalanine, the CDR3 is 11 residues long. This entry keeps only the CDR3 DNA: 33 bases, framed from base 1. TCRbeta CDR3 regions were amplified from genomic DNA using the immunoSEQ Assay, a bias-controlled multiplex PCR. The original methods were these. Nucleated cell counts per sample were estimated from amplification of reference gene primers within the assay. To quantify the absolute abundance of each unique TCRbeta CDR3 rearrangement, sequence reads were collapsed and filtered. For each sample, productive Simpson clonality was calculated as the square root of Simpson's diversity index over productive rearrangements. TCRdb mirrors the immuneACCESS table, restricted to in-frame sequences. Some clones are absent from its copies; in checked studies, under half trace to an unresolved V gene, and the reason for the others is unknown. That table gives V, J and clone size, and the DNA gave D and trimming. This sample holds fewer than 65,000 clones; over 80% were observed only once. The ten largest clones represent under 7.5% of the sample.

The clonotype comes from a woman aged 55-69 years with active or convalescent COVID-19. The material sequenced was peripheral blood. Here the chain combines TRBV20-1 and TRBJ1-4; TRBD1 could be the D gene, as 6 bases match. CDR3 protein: CSARDRDTSFF. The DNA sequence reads TGCAGTGCTAGAGATCGGGACACGAGTTTTTTT.